This is a list of T cell receptor beta chains from one sample in a study of T cells after yellow fever vaccination. A single record per CDR3 protein comes from TCRdb applying MiXCR to the 5' RACE reads. The sample has 300,000 to 400,000 distinct CDR3 sequences; 6.2% are singletons. This sample comprised PBMCs, obtained 5 days after the yellow fever booster vaccination. The receptors here all came from a man aged 30 to 45 who received the YFV17D yellow fever vaccine. Each CDR3 is given with its conserved first and last residue. The D gene is left open where the match is weak. For some rows the clone size is stated as once, few or many, or as a class when expanded; others skip it.

d_call: -
j_call: TRBJ1-6
clone_size: many
v_call: TRBV5-1
cdr3_aa: CASSFGEHGSPLHF
cdr3_nt: TGCGCCAGCAGCTTCGGGGAGCACGGTTCACCCCTCCACTTT

d_call: -
j_call: TRBJ2-7
clone_size: -
v_call: TRBV9
cdr3_aa: CASSVVLTYEQYF
cdr3_nt: TGTGCCAGCAGCGTAGTTCTCACCTACGAGCAGTACTTC

d_call: TRBD2
j_call: TRBJ2-5
clone_size: many
v_call: TRBV20-1
cdr3_aa: CSASRLAGGETQYF
cdr3_nt: TGCAGTGCTAGCCGGCTAGCGGGTGGAGAGACCCAGTACTTC

d_call: TRBD2
j_call: TRBJ2-7
clone_size: -
v_call: TRBV7-9
cdr3_aa: CASSLETSNSYEQYF
cdr3_nt: TGTGCCAGCAGCTTAGAGACTAGCAACTCCTACGAGCAGTACTTC

d_call: -
j_call: TRBJ2-5
clone_size: -
v_call: TRBV20-1
cdr3_aa: CSAPPGLREETQYF
cdr3_nt: TGCAGTGCGCCTCCGGGGTTAAGGGAAGAGACCCAGTACTTC

d_call: -
j_call: TRBJ1-5
clone_size: few
v_call: TRBV6-5
cdr3_aa: CASSYDGSGQPQHF
cdr3_nt: TGTGCCAGCAGTTACGATGGGTCCGGTCAGCCCCAGCATTTT

d_call: -
j_call: TRBJ1-6
clone_size: few
v_call: TRBV20-1
cdr3_aa: CSARTATGVSPLHF
cdr3_nt: TGCAGTGCACGGACAGCTACCGGGGTATCACCCCTCCACTTT

d_call: TRBD1
j_call: TRBJ2-3
clone_size: few
v_call: TRBV24-1
cdr3_aa: CATSDPLGQAQYF
cdr3_nt: TGTGCCACCAGTGATCCCCTAGGACAGGCGCAGTATTTT

d_call: -
j_call: TRBJ2-1
clone_size: -
v_call: TRBV12-3/TRBV12-4
cdr3_aa: CASSLAMTPGEVEQFF
cdr3_nt: TGTGCCAGCAGTTTAGCCATGACCCCGGGCGAAGTTGAGCAGTTCTTC

d_call: -
j_call: TRBJ2-5
clone_size: many
v_call: TRBV29-1
cdr3_aa: CSVVSPGWETQYF
cdr3_nt: TGCAGCGTTGTTAGCCCGGGATGGGAGACCCAGTACTTC

d_call: -
j_call: TRBJ2-1
clone_size: few
v_call: TRBV11-2
cdr3_aa: CASSFETPNEQFF
cdr3_nt: TGTGCCAGCAGCTTTGAGACCCCAAATGAGCAGTTCTTC

d_call: TRBD2
j_call: TRBJ2-5
clone_size: few
v_call: TRBV7-2
cdr3_aa: CASSLGASGSGETQYF
cdr3_nt: TGTGCCAGCAGCTTAGGAGCTAGCGGGTCGGGAGAGACCCAGTACTTC

d_call: -
j_call: TRBJ2-1
clone_size: -
v_call: TRBV7-2
cdr3_aa: CASGQAAGSYNEQFF
cdr3_nt: TGTGCCAGCGGACAAGCGGCCGGATCCTACAATGAGCAGTTCTTC

d_call: -
j_call: TRBJ2-5
clone_size: -
v_call: TRBV5-1
cdr3_aa: CASSLAFKTQYF
cdr3_nt: TGCGCCAGCAGCTTGGCCTTTAAGACCCAGTACTTC

d_call: -
j_call: TRBJ1-1
clone_size: -
v_call: TRBV6-2/TRBV6-3
cdr3_aa: CASRKTLGESDTEAFF
cdr3_nt: TGTGCCAGCAGAAAAACCCTAGGGGAGTCAGACACTGAAGCTTTCTTT

d_call: -
j_call: TRBJ2-7
clone_size: few
v_call: TRBV29-1
cdr3_aa: CSLAPRPDEQYF
cdr3_nt: TGCAGCCTTGCACCTAGGCCTGACGAGCAGTACTTC

d_call: -
j_call: TRBJ2-7
clone_size: many
v_call: TRBV27
cdr3_aa: CASKAASSYEQYF
cdr3_nt: TGTGCCAGCAAGGCGGCAAGCTCCTACGAGCAGTACTTC

d_call: -
j_call: TRBJ2-7
clone_size: few
v_call: TRBV12-3/TRBV12-4
cdr3_aa: CASTTLGGHEQYF
cdr3_nt: TGTGCCAGCACCACGTTGGGGGGCCACGAGCAGTACTTC

d_call: -
j_call: TRBJ2-5
clone_size: -
v_call: TRBV7-2
cdr3_aa: CASSPDSQETQYF
cdr3_nt: TGTGCCAGCAGCCCTGACTCACAAGAGACCCAGTACTTC

d_call: TRBD1
j_call: TRBJ2-1
clone_size: few
v_call: TRBV14
cdr3_aa: CASSQVGGYGGAYNEQFF
cdr3_nt: TGTGCCAGCAGCCAAGTAGGGGGCTACGGCGGAGCCTACAATGAGCAGTTCTTC

d_call: -
j_call: TRBJ2-3
clone_size: many
v_call: TRBV20-1
cdr3_aa: CSEARDTQYF
cdr3_nt: TGCAGTGAAGCACGGGATACGCAGTATTTT

d_call: TRBD1
j_call: TRBJ2-7
clone_size: few
v_call: TRBV4-3
cdr3_aa: CASSQDQGAAYEQYF
cdr3_nt: TGCGCCAGCAGCCAAGATCAGGGGGCGGCCTACGAGCAGTACTTC